The 17 T cell receptor beta chains in this list originate from one sample, sequenced in a study of a mutant IDH1 vaccine in newly diagnosed glioma. Antigens for these TCRs are unknown. The time point here: week 11, during vaccination. Vaccination comprised doses that each held 300 ug of mutant IDH1 20-mer peptide, plus topical imiquimod. TCRdb keeps only in-frame clones here, not all; method: immunoSEQ multiplex PCR. Of 120,000 or so clones in the sample, about four fifths were seen once. This specimen was PBMCs, taken from a glioma patient whose treatment included an IDH1 peptide vaccine. The receptor set was obtained from a middle-aged man with glioma.

The V gene is TRBV9, the J gene TRBJ2-3; 8 bases fit TRBD2. The CDR3 extends over 13 amino acids. CDR1 and CDR2 (germline): SGDLS, YYNGEE. Trimming removed 4 bases from V and 6 bases from J; junction bases left unmatched: 4. The DNA for the CDR3 is TGTGCCAGCAGCCGGGAGGGCGTGGATACGCAGTATTTT. Translated, it gives CASSREGVDTQYF.

The chain is built from TRBV5-4 and TRBJ2-7; 7 bases are a match to TRBD1. V was clipped by 4 bases and J by 0 bases; unmatched bases: 7. This CDR3 spans 15 amino acids. Germline V gene data show CDR1 as SGHNT and CDR2 as YYREEE (reference sequence). Here the CDR3 reads CASSAQTGSSYEQYF. As DNA, the CDR3 is TGTGCCAGCAGCGCCCAGACAGGGAGCTCCTACGAGCAGTACTTC.

This clone was seen only a few times. The rearrangement links TRBV4-1 to TRBJ2-1; TRBD2 matches 8 bases. The germline gives CDR1 MGHRA, CDR2 YSYEKL. After removal of 1 base from V and 4 bases from J, the junction contained 3 bases not matched to a gene. This CDR3 contains 15 residues. For the CDR3, the DNA is TGCGCCAGCAGCCAAGGTAGCGGGAAATACAATGAGCAGTTCTTC. It is translated as CASSQGSGKYNEQFF.

The chain couples TRBV11-3 to TRBJ1-5, with 8 bases matching TRBD1. The CDR3 totals 15 residues. The germline V gene encodes CDR1 SGHNT and CDR2 YENEEA. V lost 6 bases, J lost 5 bases, and 9 bases stayed unmatched. For the CDR3, the DNA is TGTGCCAGCAGTTCTACAGGGGGGAAGGATCAGCCCCAGCATTTT. Protein sequence: CASSSTGGKDQPQHF.

The sample holds a few counts of this clone. V gene TRBV30 combines with J gene TRBJ1-6; D not resolved. The CDR3 loop spans 14 amino acids. Germline CDR1 and CDR2: GTSNPN and SVGIG (reference sequence). Trimming removed 5 bases from V and 7 bases from J, with 15 bases in between. CDR3 sequence: CAWAEGWGNSPLHF. Here the CDR3 DNA reads TGTGCCTGGGCGGAGGGCTGGGGAAATTCACCCCTCCACTTT.

This chain links TRBV28 with TRBJ2-7, with no clear D. CDR1 and CDR2 from the germline V gene are MDHEN and SYDVKM. V lost 5 bases to trimming and J lost 2 bases, with 7 bases between them. There are 12 residues in the CDR3. CDR3 DNA sequence: TGTGCCAGCAGTCCCAATGCCTACGAGCAGTACTTC. Translated: CASSPNAYEQYF.

The table lists this clone with a few counts. The chain couples TRBV28 to TRBJ1-5, with TRBD1 as a possible D gene (5 bases). V shed 11 bases and J shed 3 bases, with 11 bases lying between them. The CDR3 extends over 12 amino acids. CDR1 is MDHEN and CDR2 is SYDVKM in the germline V gene. DNA of the CDR3: TGTGCCCTGCAGGGCCCCAATCAGCCCCAGCATTTT. Translation: CALQGPNQPQHF.

The chain uses TRBV28 and TRBJ1-1; TRBD1 matches at 8 bases. Per germline, CDR1 MDHEN and CDR2 SYDVKM. The CDR3 sequence is 15 residues long. J lost 3 bases, V lost 7 bases, and 10 bases had no gene match. The DNA for the CDR3 is TGTGCCAGCAACCCTCCACGGACAGGGTACACTGAAGCTTTCTTT. It encodes CASNPPRTGYTEAFF.

The chain is built from TRBV27 and TRBJ1-5, with TRBD1 matching 9 bases. CDR1 is MNHEY, CDR2 SMNVEV, per germline (reference sequence). The CDR3 runs 14 residues. J gave up 5 bases and V 3 bases, and 2 bases lay outside the gene matches. CDR3 nucleotide sequence: TGTGCCAGCAGTTTTAGGACAGGGGATCAGCCCCAGCATTTT. It translates to CASSFRTGDQPQHF.

The V call is TRBV5-1, the J call TRBJ2-3, with TRBD2 matching over 11 bases. After removal of 0 bases from V and 2 bases from J, the junction contained 11 bases not matched to a gene. CDR1 is SGHRS, CDR2 YFSETQ, per germline. This CDR3 spans 19 amino acids. In DNA, the CDR3 is TGCGCCAGCAGCTTGGCACCCTTTGGTAGCGGGGGGGCCACAGATACGCAGTATTTT. Translated, it gives CASSLAPFGSGGATDTQYF.

The genes are TRBV7-6 and TRBJ1-6; D gene unclear. V lost 1 base and J 7 bases, leaving 5 bases between the germline ends. This CDR3 has 13 residues. CDR1 is SGHVS, CDR2 FNYEAQ, per germline. CDR3 sequence reads: CASSLEGNSPLHF. The DNA of the CDR3 is TGTGCCAGCAGCTTAGAGGGAAATTCACCCCTCCACTTT.

This clone has more than one count but fewer than ten. This chain links TRBV13 with TRBJ1-5, with TRBD1 matching over 9 bases. The junction had 7 bases not matched to a gene; V was cut back by 3 bases and J by 1 base. CDR3 size: 17 residues. In germline, CDR1 is PRHDT, CDR2 FYEKMQ (reference sequence). The DNA of the CDR3 is TGTGCCAGCAGCTTGTCACAGGGGGCGTCAAGCAATCAGCCCCAGCATTTT. It specifies CASSLSQGASSNQPQHF.

The V gene is TRBV4-2, the J gene TRBJ2-2; 7 bases align to TRBD2. From germline, CDR1 is LGHNA and CDR2 YNFKEQ. With 4 bases clipped from V and 1 base from J, the junction kept 9 bases outside the gene matches. The CDR3 is made up of 17 amino acids. Here the CDR3 reads CASSLNVAGLNTGELFF. Here the CDR3 DNA reads TGTGCCAGCAGCCTAAATGTAGCGGGTTTGAACACCGGGGAGCTGTTTTTT.

The chain employs TRBV2 and TRBJ2-6; TRBD1 aligns across 9 bases. CDR1 is SNHLY, CDR2 FYNNEI, per germline. The V gene end was trimmed by 6 bases and the J gene end by 0 bases; junction bases not matched to a gene: 3. The CDR3 runs to 16 residues. The CDR3 DNA reads TGTGCCAGCAGCCGGGACAGGGACTCTGGGGCCAACGTCCTGACTTTC. Amino acids: CASSRDRDSGANVLTF.

The chain is built from TRBV15 and TRBJ2-2, with D tentatively TRBD1 (5 bases). CDR3 length equals 18 residues. Per germline, CDR1 LNHNV and CDR2 YYDKDF (reference sequence). Trimming took 1 base from V and 7 from J, leaving 22 bases between them. The CDR3 DNA sequence: TGTGCCACCAGCAGAGTTCTAAAACGAAGGACACATGACGGGGAGCTGTTTTTT. Residues: CATSRVLKRRTHDGELFF.

Concerning this clone: The identical CDR3 is also encoded by other nucleotide sequences in the sample. The chain couples TRBV11-2 to TRBJ1-1; D is unclear. The CDR3 loop spans 14 amino acids. The germline CDR1 and CDR2 sequences are SGHAT and FQNNGV. V lost 1 base and J 0 bases, leaving 6 bases between the germline ends. CDR3 DNA sequence: TGTGCCAGCAGCTTAGGAGGCATGAACACTGAAGCTTTCTTT. Protein: CASSLGGMNTEAFF.

The chain has TRBV28 and TRBJ1-2, with D uncertain. Deletions cut 7 bases from V and 8 bases from J, with 23 bases between. The CDR3 sequence is 15 residues long. In germline, CDR1 is MDHEN, CDR2 SYDVKM. This CDR3 is CASTLRSGVGKGYTF. As DNA, the CDR3 is TGTGCCAGCACCTTGCGGTCCGGGGTGGGAAAGGGCTACACCTTC.